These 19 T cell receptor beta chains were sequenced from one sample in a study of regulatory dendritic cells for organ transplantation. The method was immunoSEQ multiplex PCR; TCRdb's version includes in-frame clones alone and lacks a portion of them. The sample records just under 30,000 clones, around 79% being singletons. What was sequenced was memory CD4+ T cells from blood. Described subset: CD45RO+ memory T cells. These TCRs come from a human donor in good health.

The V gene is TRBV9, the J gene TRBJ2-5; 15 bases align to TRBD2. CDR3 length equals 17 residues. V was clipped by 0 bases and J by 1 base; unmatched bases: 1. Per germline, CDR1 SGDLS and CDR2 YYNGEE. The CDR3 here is CASSVGGLAGGQETQYF. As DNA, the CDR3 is TGTGCCAGCAGCGTAGGGGGACTAGCGGGAGGCCAAGAGACCCAGTACTTC.

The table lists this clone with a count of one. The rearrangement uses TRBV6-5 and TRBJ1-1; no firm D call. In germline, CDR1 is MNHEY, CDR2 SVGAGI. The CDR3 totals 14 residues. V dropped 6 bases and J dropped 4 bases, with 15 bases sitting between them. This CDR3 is CASSRRPEVTEAFF. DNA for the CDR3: TGTGCCAGCAGCAGGAGACCGGAGGTCACTGAAGCTTTCTTT.

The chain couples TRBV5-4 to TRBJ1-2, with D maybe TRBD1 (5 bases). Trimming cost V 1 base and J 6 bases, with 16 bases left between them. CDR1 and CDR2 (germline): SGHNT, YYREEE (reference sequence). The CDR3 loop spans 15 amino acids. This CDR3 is CASSLIRDAANGYTF. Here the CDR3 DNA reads TGTGCCAGCAGCTTGATCCGGGACGCCGCCAATGGCTACACCTTC.

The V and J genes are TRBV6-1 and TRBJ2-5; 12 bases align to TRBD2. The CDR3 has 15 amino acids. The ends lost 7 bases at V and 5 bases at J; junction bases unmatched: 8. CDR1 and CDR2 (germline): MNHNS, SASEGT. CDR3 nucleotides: TGTGCCAGCACTATGACCGGGACTAGCGGGGAGACCCAGTACTTC. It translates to CASTMTGTSGETQYF.

The CDR3 coding sequence is TGTGCCAGCAGTTTAGTTGGGAACACCGGGGAGCTGTTTTTT. Protein: CASSLVGNTGELFF. The gene calls are TRBV27 and TRBJ2-2; D gene unclear. The CDR3 consists of 14 residues. V gave up 2 bases and J gave up 1 base, with 5 bases separating them. The germline V gene encodes CDR1 MNHEY and CDR2 SMNVEV (reference sequence).

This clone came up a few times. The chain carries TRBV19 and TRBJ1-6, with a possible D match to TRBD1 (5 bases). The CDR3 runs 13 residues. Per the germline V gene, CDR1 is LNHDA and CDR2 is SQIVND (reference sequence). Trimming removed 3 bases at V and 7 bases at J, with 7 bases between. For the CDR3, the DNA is TGTGCCAGTAGTATGGGGACGAATTCACCCCTCCACTTT. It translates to CASSMGTNSPLHF.

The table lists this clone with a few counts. The chain's CDR3 is CASSFYRGTYEQYF. The DNA for the CDR3 is TGTGCCAGCAGCTTTTACAGGGGAACCTACGAGCAGTACTTC. The J gene is TRBJ2-7, the V gene TRBV5-4, with 7 positions matching TRBD1. CDR3 length: 14 residues. Germline values: CDR1 SGHNT, CDR2 YYREEE (reference sequence). The V and J ends lost 2 bases and 2 bases, in that order; junction bases with no gene match: 4.

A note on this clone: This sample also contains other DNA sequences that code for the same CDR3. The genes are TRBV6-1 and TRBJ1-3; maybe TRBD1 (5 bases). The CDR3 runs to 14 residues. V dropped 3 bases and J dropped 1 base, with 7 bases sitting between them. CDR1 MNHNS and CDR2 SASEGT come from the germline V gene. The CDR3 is CASSEGGSGNTIYF. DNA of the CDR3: TGTGCCAGCAGTGAGGGGGGATCTGGAAACACCATATATTTT.

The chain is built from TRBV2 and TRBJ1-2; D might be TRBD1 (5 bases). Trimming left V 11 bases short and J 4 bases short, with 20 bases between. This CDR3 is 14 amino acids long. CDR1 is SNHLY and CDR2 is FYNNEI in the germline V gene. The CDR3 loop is CAGTPGRGVYGYTF. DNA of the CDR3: TGTGCCGGAACACCTGGGAGGGGCGTCTATGGCTACACCTTC.

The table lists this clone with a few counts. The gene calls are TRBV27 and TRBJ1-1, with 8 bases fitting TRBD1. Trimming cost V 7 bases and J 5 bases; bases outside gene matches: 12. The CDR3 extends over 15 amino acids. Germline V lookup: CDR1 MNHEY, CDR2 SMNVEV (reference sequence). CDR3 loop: CASTSGGKASTEAFF. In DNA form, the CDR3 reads TGTGCCAGCACATCAGGGGGCAAAGCAAGTACTGAAGCTTTCTTT.

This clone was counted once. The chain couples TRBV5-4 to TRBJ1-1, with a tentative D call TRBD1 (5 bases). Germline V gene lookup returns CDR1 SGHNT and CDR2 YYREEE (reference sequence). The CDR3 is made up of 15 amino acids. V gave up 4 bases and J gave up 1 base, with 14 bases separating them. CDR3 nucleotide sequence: TGTGCCAGCAGCCCGGGGCAGGTCCCGAACACTGAAGCTTTCTTT. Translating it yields CASSPGQVPNTEAFF.

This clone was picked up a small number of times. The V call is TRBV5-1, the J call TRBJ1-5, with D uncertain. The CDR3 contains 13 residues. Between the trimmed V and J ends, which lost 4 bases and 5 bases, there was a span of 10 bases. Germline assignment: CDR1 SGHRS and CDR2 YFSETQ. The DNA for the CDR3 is TGCGCCAGCAGCAAAGACCAAGATCAGCCCCAGCATTTT. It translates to CASSKDQDQPQHF.

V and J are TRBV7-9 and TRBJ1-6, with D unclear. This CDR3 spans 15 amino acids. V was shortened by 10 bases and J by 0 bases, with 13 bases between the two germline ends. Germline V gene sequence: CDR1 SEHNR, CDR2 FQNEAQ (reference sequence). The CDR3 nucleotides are TGTGCCACCGAAAAGAGTAGCTCCTATAATTCACCCCTCCACTTT. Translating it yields CATEKSSSYNSPLHF. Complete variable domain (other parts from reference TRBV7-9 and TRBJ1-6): DTGVSQNPRHKITKRGQNVTFRCDPISEHNRLYWYRQTLGQGPEFLTYFQNEAQLEKSRLLSDRFSAERPKGSFSTLEIQRTEQGDSAMYLCATEKSSSYNSPLHFGNGTRLTVT.

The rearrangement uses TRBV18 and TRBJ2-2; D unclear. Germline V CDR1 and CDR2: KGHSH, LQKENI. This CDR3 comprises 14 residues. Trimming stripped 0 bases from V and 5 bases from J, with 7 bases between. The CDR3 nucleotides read TGTGCCAGCTCACCACCCAGCGTAACCGGGGAGCTGTTTTTT. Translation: CASSPPSVTGELFF.

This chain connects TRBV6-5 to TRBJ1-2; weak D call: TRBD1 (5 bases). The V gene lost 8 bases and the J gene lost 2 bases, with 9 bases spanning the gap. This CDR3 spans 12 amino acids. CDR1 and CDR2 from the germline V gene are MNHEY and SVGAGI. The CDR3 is CASRRQNYGYTF. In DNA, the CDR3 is TGTGCCAGCCGGCGACAGAACTATGGCTACACCTTC.

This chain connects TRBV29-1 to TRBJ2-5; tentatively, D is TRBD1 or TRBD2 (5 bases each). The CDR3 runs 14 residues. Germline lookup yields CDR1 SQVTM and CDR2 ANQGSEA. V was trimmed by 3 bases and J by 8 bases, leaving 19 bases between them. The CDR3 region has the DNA TGCAGCGTTGAGCCGTCGCAGGGAGCCCGTACCCAGTACTTC. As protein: CSVEPSQGARTQYF.

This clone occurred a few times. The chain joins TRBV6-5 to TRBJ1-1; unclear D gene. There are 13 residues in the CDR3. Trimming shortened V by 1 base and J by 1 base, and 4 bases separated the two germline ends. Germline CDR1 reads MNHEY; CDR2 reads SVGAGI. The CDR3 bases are TGTGCCAGCAGTTACTGGGGGAACACTGAAGCTTTCTTT. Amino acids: CASSYWGNTEAFF.

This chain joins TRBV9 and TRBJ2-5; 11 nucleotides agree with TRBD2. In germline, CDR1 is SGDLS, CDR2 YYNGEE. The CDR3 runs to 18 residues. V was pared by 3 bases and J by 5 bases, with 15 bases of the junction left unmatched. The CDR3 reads CASSAFTSGGQVGETQYF. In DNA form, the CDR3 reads TGTGCCAGCAGCGCCTTCACTAGCGGGGGACAGGTGGGGGAGACCCAGTACTTC.

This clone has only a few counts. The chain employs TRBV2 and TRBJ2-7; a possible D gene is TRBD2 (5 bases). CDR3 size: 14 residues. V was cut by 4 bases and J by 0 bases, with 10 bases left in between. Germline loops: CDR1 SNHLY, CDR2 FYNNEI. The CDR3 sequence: CASSGPSSSYEQYF. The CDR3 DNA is TGTGCCAGCAGTGGGCCTAGCAGCTCCTACGAGCAGTACTTC.